These T cell receptor beta chains were read from a single sample in a study of blood T cell repertoires in COVID-19. Clones were read by immunoSEQ multiplex PCR, and TCRdb kept only the in-frame ones, dropping some. The sample comprises 200,000 to 300,000 clones, around four fifths of which are singletons, and around 5% rests with the top ten. Material for sequencing was peripheral blood. Receptors were obtained from a woman in her 70s with acute or convalescent COVID-19. Each CDR3 is given with its conserved first and last residue. D genes are given only for firm matches. Clone size, where shown, is once, few, many, or a class for clones that have expanded.

cdr3_nt cdr3_aa clone_size v_call d_call j_call
TGTGCCAGCAGCTCGATAGCGGGGGGTGGCAATGAGCAGTTCTTC CASSSIAGGGNEQFF NA TRBV7-2 TRBD2 TRBJ2-1
TGTGCCAGCAGCTTAGTCGGCGGCGGGGGGCTAAACACCGGGGAGCTGTTTTTT CASSLVGGGGLNTGELFF NA TRBV7-2 TRBD2 TRBJ2-2
TGTGCCAGCAGCGAGGGACAGGTGAACACCGGGGAGCTGTTTTTT CASSEGQVNTGELFF NA TRBV3-1/TRBV3-2 TRBD1 TRBJ2-2
TGTGCCAGCTCGGGGACAGCGAACACTGAAGCTTTCTTT CASSGTANTEAFF once TRBV18 TRBD1 TRBJ1-1
TGCGCCAGCAGGGGACAGGGGGCTAATGAAAAACTGTTTTTT CASRGQGANEKLFF NA TRBV5-1 TRBD1 TRBJ1-4
TGTGCCAGTAGTTCAGGACTAGCGGGGGCCCTTACCCGACCGCAGTATTTT CASSSGLAGALTRPQYF NA TRBV19 TRBD2 TRBJ2-3
TGTGCCAGCAGCCAGGATTTAGCGGGAACCGCGAACACCGGGGAGCTGTTTTTT CASSQDLAGTANTGELFF once TRBV3-1/TRBV3-2 TRBD2 TRBJ2-2
TGTGCCAGCAGTTACTACAGGACAGGGGTCTTGTACGAGCAGTACTTC CASSYYRTGVLYEQYF NA TRBV6-5 TRBD1 TRBJ2-7
TGTGCCACCAGTGATCCGACTAGCGATTGGACAGATACGCAGTATTTT CATSDPTSDWTDTQYF NA TRBV24-1 TRBD2 TRBJ2-3
TGTGCCAGCAGCCTAGGGATAGCGGGGGGTTACAATGAGCAGTTCTTC CASSLGIAGGYNEQFF NA TRBV9 TRBD2 TRBJ2-1
TGCAGTGCTAGTCATCCAGGGACTACGGCCTACTACGAGCAGTACTTC CSASHPGTTAYYEQYF few TRBV20-1 TRBD2 TRBJ2-7
TGTGCCAGCCGCGCCAGGGCAAATTCACCCCTCCACTTT CASRARANSPLHF NA TRBV6-5 NA TRBJ1-6
TGTGCCAGCAGCGACCTCGGCGGGGCCGATGAAGCTTTCTTT CASSDLGGADEAFF NA TRBV3-1/TRBV3-2 NA TRBJ1-1
TGTGCCAGCAGCTTTCTTAGCGGGGGGGCTTCAGATACGCAGTATTTT CASSFLSGGASDTQYF NA TRBV11-2 TRBD2 TRBJ2-3
TGTGCCACCAGTGACCCGAGGCGGGACAGGGGGTTGAGCACCGGGGAGCTGTTTTTT CATSDPRRDRGLSTGELFF NA TRBV24-1 TRBD1 TRBJ2-2
TGTGCCAGCAGTGAAGCATGGGGCGCGGATTCACCCCTCCACTTT CASSEAWGADSPLHF NA TRBV6-1 NA TRBJ1-6
TGTGCCAGCTCAACCGGGGGGCGTCCCGGGGAGCTGTTTTTT CASSTGGRPGELFF NA TRBV18 NA TRBJ2-2
TGCAGTGTCACGACTAGGGGGACCCAGTACTTC CSVTTRGTQYF few TRBV20-1 NA TRBJ2-5
TGTGCCAGCAGCCTGACAGGGGGTATGGACTATGGCTACACCTTC CASSLTGGMDYGYTF NA TRBV5-8 TRBD1 TRBJ1-2
TGTGCCAGCAGTTTAAGAACAGTGAACACTGAAGCTTTCTTT CASSLRTVNTEAFF NA TRBV27 NA TRBJ1-1
TGTGCCAGTTTCTACAGGTTCGGCACTGAAGCTTTCTTT CASFYRFGTEAFF NA TRBV6-5 NA TRBJ1-1
TGTGCCAGCTTAAAGGACACTAACTACGAGCAGTACTTC CASLKDTNYEQYF NA TRBV7-9 NA TRBJ2-7
TGTGCCAGTAGTTTACAAGGGACAGCGATCAATTCACCCCTCCACTTT CASSLQGTAINSPLHF few TRBV19 TRBD1 TRBJ1-6
TGCGCCAGCAGCTTGGCCCCCACCCTAGACTATGGCTACACCTTC CASSLAPTLDYGYTF NA TRBV5-1 NA TRBJ1-2
TGTGCCAGCAGGGCCCTAGGGACAGAAGAGACCCAGTACTTC CASRALGTEETQYF NA TRBV6-5 TRBD1 TRBJ2-5
TGTGCCAGCAGCTTAGAAAACTACAGCACAGATACGCAGTATTTT CASSLENYSTDTQYF NA TRBV11-2 NA TRBJ2-3
TGTGCCAGCAGCGTAGGAGGATTCTCTGGAAACACCATATATTTT CASSVGGFSGNTIYF NA TRBV9 NA TRBJ1-3
TGCGCCAGCAGCCAAGAACCGGGGATGGACATTCAGTACTTC CASSQEPGMDIQYF NA TRBV4-1 NA TRBJ2-4
TGCGCCAGCAGCACCTCACAGAACTATGGCTACACCTTC CASSTSQNYGYTF NA TRBV5-1 NA TRBJ1-2
TGTGCCAGCTCACCAGTGCGGTCTGGAAACACCATATATTTT CASSPVRSGNTIYF few TRBV18 NA TRBJ1-3
TGTGCCAGCAGCCAACTCTCTGAAGCTTTCTTT CASSQLSEAFF NA TRBV3-1/TRBV3-2 NA TRBJ1-1
TGTGCCAGCAGTGAAGAACAGGGATATGGCTACACCTTC CASSEEQGYGYTF NA TRBV6-1 NA TRBJ1-2
TGTGCCAGCAGCTTGGGCGGGCCCAACCAAGAGACCCAGTACTTC CASSLGGPNQETQYF NA TRBV11-2 NA TRBJ2-5
TGCGCCAGCAGCCTCGGGACTGGTAATGAAAAACTGTTTTTT CASSLGTGNEKLFF NA TRBV5-1 NA TRBJ1-4
TGTGCCAGCAGACAGGGGTCCAACGCCAAAAACATTCAGTACTTC CASRQGSNAKNIQYF NA TRBV6-5 TRBD1 TRBJ2-4
TGTGCCAGCTCATTCGGACAGGGCTTATATGGCTACACCTTC CASSFGQGLYGYTF NA TRBV18 TRBD1 TRBJ1-2
TGTGCCAGCAGTTACACCACAGGCACAGATACGCAGTATTTT CASSYTTGTDTQYF NA TRBV6-5 NA TRBJ2-3
TGTGCCAGCAGCTCCGGGACAGGGAAGGGTACAGATACGCAGTATTTT CASSSGTGKGTDTQYF NA TRBV11-3 TRBD1 TRBJ2-3
TGTGCCAGCAGTTACTCGGGGACTTTCGGCTACACCTTC CASSYSGTFGYTF NA TRBV6-5 NA TRBJ1-2
TGCGCCAGCAGCTCTTTACCCCCCCAGGGAACCTATGGCTACACCTTC CASSSLPPQGTYGYTF NA TRBV5-1 NA TRBJ1-2
TGTGCCAGCAGCAGAAGGGGGACTAGCGGGGGCGAGCAGTACTTC CASSRRGTSGGEQYF NA TRBV5-4 TRBD2 TRBJ2-7
TGTGCCAGCAGCCGGTTGAGGGGGCTTTACAATGAGCAGTTCTTC CASSRLRGLYNEQFF few TRBV14 TRBD1 TRBJ2-1
TGTGCCAGCAGTCTCGGACTCATCCGGGGCAATCAGCCCCAGCATTTT CASSLGLIRGNQPQHF NA TRBV28 NA TRBJ1-5
TGCGCCAGCAGCCAAGAGAATTTTCGACAGTACTATGGCTACACCTTC CASSQENFRQYYGYTF NA TRBV4-3 NA TRBJ1-2
TGTGCCAGCTCACGATCCGGGACAGGGACGAACACTGAAGCTTTCTTT CASSRSGTGTNTEAFF few TRBV18 TRBD1 TRBJ1-1
TGTGCCAGCAGTAGACCACAGGCGGCTGGCTACACCTTC CASSRPQAAGYTF few TRBV6-4 NA TRBJ1-2
TGTGCCAGCAGTGGAGGACAGGGGACTGAAGCTTTCTTT CASSGGQGTEAFF once TRBV3-1/TRBV3-2 TRBD1 TRBJ1-1
TGTGCCAGTACCCGTACAGGGGGCAGGACTGAAGCTTTCTTT CASTRTGGRTEAFF NA TRBV19 TRBD1 TRBJ1-1
TGTGCCAGCAGCCAAGGTCAGGAACAGTACTTC CASSQGQEQYF once TRBV3-1/TRBV3-2 NA TRBJ2-4
TGCGCCAGCAGCTTGACAGATATGTACCAAGAGACCCAGTACTTC CASSLTDMYQETQYF NA TRBV5-1 NA TRBJ2-5
TGTGCCAGCGGCAGCGACAGGAACACTGAAGCTTTCTTT CASGSDRNTEAFF NA TRBV11-3 NA TRBJ1-1
TGCGCCAGCAGCCAATACCCCCAGGGACAGATCAACACTGAAGCTTTCTTT CASSQYPQGQINTEAFF NA TRBV4-1 TRBD1 TRBJ1-1